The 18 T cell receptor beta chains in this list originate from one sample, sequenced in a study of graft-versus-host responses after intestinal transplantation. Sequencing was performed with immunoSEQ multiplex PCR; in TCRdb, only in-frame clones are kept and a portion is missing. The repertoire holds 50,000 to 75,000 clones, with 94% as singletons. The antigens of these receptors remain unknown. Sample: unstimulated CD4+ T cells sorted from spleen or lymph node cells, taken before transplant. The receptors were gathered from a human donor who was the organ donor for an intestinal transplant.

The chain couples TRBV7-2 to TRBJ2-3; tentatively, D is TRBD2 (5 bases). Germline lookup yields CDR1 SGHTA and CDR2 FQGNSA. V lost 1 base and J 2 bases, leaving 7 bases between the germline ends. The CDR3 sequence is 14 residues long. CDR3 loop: CASSLVGVTDTQYF. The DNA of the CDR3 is TGTGCCAGCAGCTTAGTCGGGGTCACAGATACGCAGTATTTT.

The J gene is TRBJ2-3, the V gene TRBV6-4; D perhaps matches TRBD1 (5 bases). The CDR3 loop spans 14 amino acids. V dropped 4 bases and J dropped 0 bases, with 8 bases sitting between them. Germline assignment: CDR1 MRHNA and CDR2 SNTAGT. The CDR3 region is CASSGGASTDTQYF. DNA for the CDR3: TGTGCCAGCAGTGGGGGCGCTAGCACAGATACGCAGTATTTT.

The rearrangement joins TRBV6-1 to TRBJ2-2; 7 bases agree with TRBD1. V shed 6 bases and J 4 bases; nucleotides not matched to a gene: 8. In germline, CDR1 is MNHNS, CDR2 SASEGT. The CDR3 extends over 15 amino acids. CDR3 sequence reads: CASRETGSRTGELFF. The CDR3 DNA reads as TGTGCCAGCAGAGAGACAGGGTCCCGCACCGGGGAGCTGTTTTTT.

This CDR3 reads CASSPGSGGAAETQYF. CDR3 DNA: TGCGCCAGCAGCCCGGGGAGCGGGGGGGCCGCGGAGACCCAGTACTTC. V usage is TRBV5-1 and J usage is TRBJ2-5; TRBD2 matches 10 bases. With V trimmed by 4 bases and J by 5 bases, 11 bases remained unmatched. Per germline, CDR1 SGHRS and CDR2 YFSETQ. The CDR3 consists of 16 residues.

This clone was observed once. Here the CDR3 reads CSVGRNTDTQYF. CDR3 sequence (DNA): TGCAGCGTTGGACGGAACACAGATACGCAGTATTTT. This chain links TRBV29-1 with TRBJ2-3; D gene ambiguous. Germline CDR1 SQVTM, CDR2 ANQGSEA. V lost 4 bases and J 2 bases, leaving 7 bases between the germline ends. This CDR3 comprises 12 residues.

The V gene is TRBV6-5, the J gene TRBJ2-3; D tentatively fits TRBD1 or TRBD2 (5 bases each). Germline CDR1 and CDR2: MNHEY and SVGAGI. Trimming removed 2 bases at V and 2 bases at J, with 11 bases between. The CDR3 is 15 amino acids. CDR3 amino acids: CASSYTGDPTDTQYF. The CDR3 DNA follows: TGTGCCAGCAGTTACACCGGGGACCCCACAGATACGCAGTATTTT.

CDR3 in amino acids: CASSVVPGSYEQYF. CDR3 sequence (DNA): TGTGCCAGCAGCGTAGTGCCGGGGTCCTACGAGCAGTACTTC. The chain uses TRBV11-2 and TRBJ2-7; possibly TRBD2 for D (5 bases). The CDR3 runs 14 residues. Trimming left V 5 bases short and J 1 base short, with 12 bases between. Germline V gene data show CDR1 as SGHAT and CDR2 as FQNNGV.

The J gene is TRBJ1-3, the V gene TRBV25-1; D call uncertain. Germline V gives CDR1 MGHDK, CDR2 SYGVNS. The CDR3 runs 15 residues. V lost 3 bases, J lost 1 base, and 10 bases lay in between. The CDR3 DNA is TGTGCCAGCAGTGATGCAGGCCGGTCTGGAAACACCATATATTTT. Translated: CASSDAGRSGNTIYF.

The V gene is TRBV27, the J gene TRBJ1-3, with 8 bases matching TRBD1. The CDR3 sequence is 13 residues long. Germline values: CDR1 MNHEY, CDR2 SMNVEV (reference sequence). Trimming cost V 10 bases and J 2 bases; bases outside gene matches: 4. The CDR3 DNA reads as TGTGCCACCTGGACAGGGACTGGAAACACCATATATTTT. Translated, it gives CATWTGTGNTIYF.

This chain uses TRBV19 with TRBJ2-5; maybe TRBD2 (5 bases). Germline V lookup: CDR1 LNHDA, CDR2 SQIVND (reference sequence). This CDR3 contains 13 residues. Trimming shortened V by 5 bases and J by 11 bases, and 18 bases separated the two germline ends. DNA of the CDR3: TGTGCCAGTAGTTCGCGACTATCTTCTGAGCAGTACTTC. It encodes CASSSRLSSEQYF.

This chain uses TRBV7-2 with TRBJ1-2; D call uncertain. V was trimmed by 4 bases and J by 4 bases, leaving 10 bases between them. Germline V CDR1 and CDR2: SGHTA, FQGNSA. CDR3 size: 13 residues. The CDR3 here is CASSSELGYGYTF. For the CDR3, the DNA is TGTGCCAGCAGCTCAGAGTTAGGCTATGGCTACACCTTC.

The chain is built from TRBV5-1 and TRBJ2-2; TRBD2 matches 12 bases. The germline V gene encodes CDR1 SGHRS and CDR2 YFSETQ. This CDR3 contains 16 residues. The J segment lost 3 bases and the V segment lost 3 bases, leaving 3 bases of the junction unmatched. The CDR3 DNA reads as TGCGCCAGCAGCTCTAGCGGGGGGGCCGACACCGGGGAGCTGTTTTTT. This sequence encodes CASSSSGGADTGELFF. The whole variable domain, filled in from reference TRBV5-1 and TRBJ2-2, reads KAGVTQTPRYLIKTRGQQVTLSCSPISGHRSVSWYQQTPGQGLQFLFEYFSETQRNKGNFPGRFSGRQFSNSRSEMNVSTLELGDSALYLCASSSSGGADTGELFFGEGSRLTVL.

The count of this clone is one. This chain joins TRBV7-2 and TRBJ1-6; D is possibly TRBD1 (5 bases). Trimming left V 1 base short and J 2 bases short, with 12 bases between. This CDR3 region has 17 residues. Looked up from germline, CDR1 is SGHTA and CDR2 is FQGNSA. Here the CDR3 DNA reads TGTGCCAGCAGCTTAGAATGGGTAGGGGCCTATAATTCACCCCTCCACTTT. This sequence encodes CASSLEWVGAYNSPLHF. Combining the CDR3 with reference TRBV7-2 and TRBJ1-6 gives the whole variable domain GAGVSQSPSNKVTEKGKDVELRCDPISGHTALYWYRQSLGQGLEFLIYFQGNSAPDKSGLPSDRFSAERTGGSVSTLTIQRTQQEDSAVYLCASSLEWVGAYNSPLHFGNGTRLTVT.

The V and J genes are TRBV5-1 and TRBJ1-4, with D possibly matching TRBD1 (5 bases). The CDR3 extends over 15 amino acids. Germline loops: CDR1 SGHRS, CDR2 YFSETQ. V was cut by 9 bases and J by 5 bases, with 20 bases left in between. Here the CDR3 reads CATSTGRAKNEKLFF. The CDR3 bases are TGCGCCACTTCCACGGGCAGGGCAAAGAATGAAAAACTGTTTTTT.

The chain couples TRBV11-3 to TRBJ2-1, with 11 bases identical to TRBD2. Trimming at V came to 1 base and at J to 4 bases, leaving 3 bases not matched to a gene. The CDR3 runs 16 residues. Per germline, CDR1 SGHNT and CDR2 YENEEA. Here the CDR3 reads CASSLGWTSGYNEQFF. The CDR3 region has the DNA TGTGCCAGCAGCTTAGGCTGGACTAGCGGGTACAATGAGCAGTTCTTC.

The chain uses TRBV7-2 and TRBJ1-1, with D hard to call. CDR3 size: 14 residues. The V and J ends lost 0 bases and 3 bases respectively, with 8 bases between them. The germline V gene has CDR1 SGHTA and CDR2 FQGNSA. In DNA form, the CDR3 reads TGTGCCAGCAGCTTAGCAGGGCGCTACACTGAAGCTTTCTTT. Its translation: CASSLAGRYTEAFF.

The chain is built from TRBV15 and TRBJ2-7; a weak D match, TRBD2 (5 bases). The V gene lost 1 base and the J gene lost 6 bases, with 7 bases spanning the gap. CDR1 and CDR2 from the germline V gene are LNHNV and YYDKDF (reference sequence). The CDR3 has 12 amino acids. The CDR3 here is CATSRVRGEQYF. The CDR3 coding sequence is TGTGCCACCAGCAGAGTACGGGGCGAGCAGTACTTC.

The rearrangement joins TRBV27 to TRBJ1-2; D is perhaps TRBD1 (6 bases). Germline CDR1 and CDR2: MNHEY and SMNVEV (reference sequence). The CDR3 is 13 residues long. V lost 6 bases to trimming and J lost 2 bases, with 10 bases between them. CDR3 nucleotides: TGTGCCAGCAGGTTAGGACAGAACTATGGCTACACCTTC. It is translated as CASRLGQNYGYTF.